This record looks at one T cell receptor (beta chain) sequence and its context. Its cognate antigen has yet to be identified. Base quality data are lacking; no much larger clone is found one base away. This sample stems from a study of beta chain features in type 1 diabetes (dated by TCRdb to 2016 to 2019). Context from the whole study: Patients and healthy donors did not differ in mean age, gender distribution, total cell number or subset yield. Regulatory and stem cell-like memory subsets were obtained from only 8 patients and about 8 healthy donors, while naive and central memory subsets were obtained from all 28 donors. Across all samples, around 99 million sorted cells were examined, and cell number per subset correlated strongly with RNA yield. In the study, TCRB repertoires of sorted circulating CD4+ T cell subsets from recently diagnosed type 1 diabetes patients were compared with those of matched healthy donors.

The germline V gene (reference sequence) sets CDR1 to SGHNT and CDR2 to YYREEE. The cysteine opens and the phenylalanine closes a CDR3 of 15 amino acids. CDR3 DNA is the only sequence kept; it has 45 bases, read in frame from the first base. For this chain, trimming is 4 bases at the V end and 2 bases at the J end, and the number of junction bases without a gene match is 2. Overall results and qualifications from the work: Shorter templates might have been favored by PCR, but patient and control samples were amplified and corrected together, so both groups would have been affected equally by any skew. Because small numbers of individuals were included in the HLA sub-analyses, any influence of HLA type on TCRB rearrangement was left unresolved. Naive, central memory and regulatory TCRB repertoires appeared to be more alike among patients than among healthy donors. A moderate but significant shortening of TCRB CDR3 length was observed in type 1 diabetes patients in all four CD4+ subsets. Sequencing cDNA rather than genomic DNA could over-represent highly expressing activated cells, although activation and CD3 levels did not differ between groups. At VDJ recombination sites, patients with type 1 diabetes made fewer insertions and deleted more nucleotides, a pattern implying thymic rearrangement abnormalities.

The entire isolated RNA was reverse transcribed using the High Capacity cDNA Reverse Transcription Kit, and thus expressed TCRB transcripts were sequenced. Deep immunoSEQ sequencing was performed on naive, central memory and regulatory T cell samples, with an average of around 3.5 million total reads per sample. Sorted cells were lysed in RLT buffer and RNA was extracted with DNase-treated RNeasy Micro or Mini kits, depending on cell number. Each cell subset was processed on its own to prevent cross-contamination, while patient and healthy donor samples were processed together. The immunoSEQ multiplex PCR was used to amplify TCRB sequences from cDNA, yielding 87-bp fragments that span the CDR3 region. The amplicons were sequenced using the Illumina HiSeq platform. Per the authors' processing: PCR bias was computationally corrected using synthetic template baselines, reads within Hamming distance 2 were collapsed, and singletons that could not be merged were discarded. Reads were aligned against IMGT so that V, D and J genes, CDR3 length and insertions or deletions at six rearrangement sites could be assigned. Within each subset, clonotype counts were normalized to sorted cell number, and only after that were true diversity and Gini coefficients computed with the tcR R package. The overlap coefficient, calculated on TCRB nucleotide sequences, was used to measure repertoire sharing. As a proxy for the pre-selection repertoire, out-of-frame TCRB sequences from naive cells were analyzed. TCRdb retrieved this table from immuneACCESS and kept in-frame rearrangements only. Not all clones are present; in checked studies, unresolved V genes account for under half, and no reason is known for the remainder. V, J and clone size were drawn from that table, and D and trimming were deduced from the DNA. In this sample the table shows a few hundred thousand clones, roughly 14% of which occur a single time. Of the sample, approximately 0.021% falls within the top ten clones.

A single peripheral blood draw of 90 to 150 mL on average was collected from each donor into heparinised tubes. A BD FACSAria II was used to sort naive, central memory, regulatory and stem cell-like memory CD4+ T cells with a panel that included CD45RO, CCR7, CD25, CD127, CD95 and CD27. A purity above 98% was achieved for all sorted populations. Right away, PBMCs were isolated by Lymphoprep density gradient centrifugation and were stained directly, with no culture step. To minimize batch effects, samples were stained and sorted in pairs, one healthy donor with one patient per experiment. Sequencing was carried out using naive CD4+ T cells from blood. The cell subset or site label, read with the paper, signifies: true naive CD4+ T cells. The source of this sequence is a man aged 30 to 39 with type 1 diabetes. The sequence links TRBV5-4 to TRBJ1-4, and 10 bases in between align with TRBD1. The CDR3 is CASSRTGGTNEKLFF. The sequence in DNA is TGTGCCAGCAGCCGGACAGGGGGGACTAATGAAAAACTGTTTTTT.